This T cell receptor (beta chain) was recovered during a study of T cell repertoires in cytomegalovirus infection. The wider study: Selected CMV epitopes included recently identified HLA-C-restricted ones as well as well-studied HLA-B-restricted ones.

TCRdb reprocessed the reads via MiXCR and lists one record per CDR3 protein. The repertoire holds a few hundred thousand distinct CDR3 sequences, with roughly 42% as singletons. This CDR3 spans 19 amino acids. From germline, CDR1 is DFQATT and CDR2 SNEGSKA (reference sequence). V was shortened by 4 bases and J by 0 bases, with 25 bases between the two germline ends. Study-wide results and caveats: The ex vivo response showed dominance by HLA-C-restricted CMV-specific TCR beta clonotypes.

A remark on this clonotype: What it binds is unknown.

The sequence derives from a human donor in good health (CMV status not recorded). Some clones in this sample may be carry-over from other donors' samples. The chain uses TRBV20-1 and TRBJ2-1, with a tentative D call TRBD2 (5 bases). The sample was cultured PBMCs, taken from culture after CMV antigen stimulation. For the CDR3, the DNA is TGCAGTGCTACTAGCCCAGGAACCAGCCCTTGGAGCTCCTACAATGAGCAGTTCTTC. It translates to CSATSPGTSPWSSYNEQFF.